This TCR beta chain was retrieved from a study of cytomegalovirus exposure and HLA in healthy donors. Sequencing was performed with immunoSEQ multiplex PCR; in TCRdb, only in-frame clones are kept and a portion is missing. The sample consists of about 140,000 clones, approximately 87% of them appearing once. CDR1 and CDR2 (germline): SGHNT, YYREEE (reference sequence). The CDR3 consists of 15 residues. Trimming removed 5 bases from V and 11 bases from J; junction bases left unmatched: 15. The material sequenced was PBMCs. The genes are TRBV5-4 and TRBJ2-1, with 8 bases fitting TRBD2. This clonotype originated in a man between 18 and 35 years old in good health and CMV-seronegative. The CDR3 DNA reads TGTGCCAGCAGTCCCTCGACTAGCGAGGTCCCTAAGCAGTTCTTC. It encodes CASSPSTSEVPKQFF.